This is a list of T cell receptor beta chains from one sample in a study of blood T cell repertoires in COVID-19. The assay was immunoSEQ multiplex PCR, and TCRdb's table has in-frame clones only and misses some. The sample carries about 400,000 clones, approximately 86% recorded once. The sample was peripheral blood. The origin of the receptors is a human donor in a cohort sampled during active COVID-19. Both conserved end residues are part of each CDR3. A D gene is named only where the DNA matches it firmly. Not all rows give a size; the values are once, few, many and, for expanded clones, a class.

v_gene: TRBV4-2; d_gene: TRBD2; abundance: few; j_gene: TRBJ2-6; CDR3aa: CASSQRTSGSGANVLTF; CDR3nt: TGTGCCAGCAGCCAACGAACTAGCGGCTCTGGGGCCAACGTCCTGACTTTC
v_gene: TRBV10-3; d_gene: NA; abundance: once; j_gene: TRBJ2-3; CDR3aa: CATQASGSTDTQYF; CDR3nt: TGTGCCACCCAGGCCTCAGGGAGCACAGATACGCAGTATTTT
v_gene: TRBV19; d_gene: TRBD2; abundance: NA; j_gene: TRBJ2-7; CDR3aa: CASSVTGTSGSYEQYF; CDR3nt: TGTGCCAGTAGCGTAACCGGGACTAGCGGGAGTTACGAGCAGTACTTC
v_gene: TRBV7-9; d_gene: TRBD1; abundance: NA; j_gene: TRBJ1-4; CDR3aa: CASSWGTGHNEKLFF; CDR3nt: TGTGCCAGCAGCTGGGGGACAGGGCATAATGAAAAACTGTTTTTT
v_gene: TRBV18; d_gene: NA; abundance: NA; j_gene: TRBJ1-1; CDR3aa: CASSPSTRSTEAFF; CDR3nt: TGTGCCAGCTCACCATCAACGCGGAGTACTGAAGCTTTCTTT
v_gene: TRBV5-1; d_gene: NA; abundance: few; j_gene: TRBJ1-5; CDR3aa: CASSIGEGQPQHF; CDR3nt: TGCGCCAGCAGCATAGGCGAGGGCCAGCCCCAGCATTTT
v_gene: TRBV19; d_gene: TRBD1; abundance: NA; j_gene: TRBJ2-7; CDR3aa: CASTPAPGQGAYEQYF; CDR3nt: TGTGCCAGTACCCCCGCCCCGGGACAGGGGGCATACGAGCAGTACTTC
v_gene: TRBV27; d_gene: TRBD2; abundance: once; j_gene: TRBJ2-5; CDR3aa: CASSLVRPAGDGETQYF; CDR3nt: TGTGCCAGCAGTTTAGTGCGCCCAGCGGGAGATGGGGAGACCCAGTACTTC
v_gene: TRBV2; d_gene: NA; abundance: NA; j_gene: TRBJ1-4; CDR3aa: CASNLASTNEKLFF; CDR3nt: TGTGCCAGCAATTTGGCCTCGACTAATGAAAAACTGTTTTTT
v_gene: TRBV12-3/TRBV12-4; d_gene: NA; abundance: NA; j_gene: TRBJ2-7; CDR3aa: CASSLVQAGEQYF; CDR3nt: TGTGCCAGCAGTTTGGTTCAGGCGGGAGAGCAGTACTTC
v_gene: TRBV7-8; d_gene: TRBD1; abundance: NA; j_gene: TRBJ1-3; CDR3aa: CASSLTGIRSGNTIYF; CDR3nt: TGTGCCAGCAGCTTGACAGGGATTCGCTCTGGAAACACCATATATTTT
v_gene: TRBV7-3; d_gene: TRBD1; abundance: NA; j_gene: TRBJ1-5; CDR3aa: CASSLYPTGGGSNQPQHF; CDR3nt: TGTGCCAGCAGCTTATACCCGACAGGGGGCGGTAGCAATCAGCCCCAGCATTTT
v_gene: TRBV10-1; d_gene: NA; abundance: few; j_gene: TRBJ2-2; CDR3aa: CASSDSRGELFF; CDR3nt: TGCGCCAGCAGTGATTCGCGCGGGGAGCTGTTTTTT
v_gene: TRBV4-1; d_gene: NA; abundance: NA; j_gene: TRBJ2-1; CDR3aa: CASSQERTHNEQFF; CDR3nt: TGCGCCAGCAGCCAAGAGAGGACACACAATGAGCAGTTCTTC
v_gene: TRBV18; d_gene: TRBD1; abundance: NA; j_gene: TRBJ1-4; CDR3aa: CASSPGQDEKLFF; CDR3nt: TGTGCCAGCTCACCTGGACAGGATGAAAAACTGTTTTTT
v_gene: TRBV5-1; d_gene: NA; abundance: NA; j_gene: TRBJ1-6; CDR3aa: CASSLVRQQGPNSPLHF; CDR3nt: TGCGCCAGCAGCTTGGTAAGACAGCAGGGGCCTAATTCACCCCTCCACTTT
v_gene: TRBV7-2; d_gene: NA; abundance: NA; j_gene: TRBJ2-7; CDR3aa: CASRHPGELVEQYF; CDR3nt: TGTGCCAGCAGGCACCCCGGGGAATTGGTTGAGCAGTACTTC
v_gene: TRBV28; d_gene: TRBD1; abundance: NA; j_gene: TRBJ2-5; CDR3aa: CASSLPDRVEAQYF; CDR3nt: TGTGCCAGCAGTTTACCCGACAGGGTGGAGGCCCAGTACTTC
v_gene: TRBV5-1; d_gene: TRBD2; abundance: NA; j_gene: TRBJ2-7; CDR3aa: CASSSISGSHEQYF; CDR3nt: TGCGCCAGCAGCTCTATTAGCGGGAGTCACGAGCAGTACTTC
v_gene: TRBV25-1; d_gene: NA; abundance: NA; j_gene: TRBJ2-7; CDR3aa: CASSEGPRDNSYEQYF; CDR3nt: TGTGCCAGCAGTGAGGGCCCTCGGGACAATTCCTACGAGCAGTACTTC
v_gene: TRBV11-2; d_gene: TRBD2; abundance: few; j_gene: TRBJ2-7; CDR3aa: CASSLDGAGGYEQYF; CDR3nt: TGTGCCAGCAGCTTAGATGGGGCGGGAGGCTACGAGCAGTACTTC
v_gene: TRBV4-2; d_gene: TRBD1; abundance: once; j_gene: TRBJ1-4; CDR3aa: CASSQRQGGNEKLFF; CDR3nt: TGTGCCAGCAGCCAACGACAGGGCGGTAATGAAAAACTGTTTTTT
v_gene: TRBV19; d_gene: NA; abundance: NA; j_gene: TRBJ1-1; CDR3aa: CAGRPGAGSTEAFF; CDR3nt: TGTGCCGGACGACCAGGGGCAGGGAGCACTGAAGCTTTCTTT
v_gene: TRBV5-4; d_gene: TRBD1; abundance: NA; j_gene: TRBJ1-2; CDR3aa: CASSSEGAGGYTF; CDR3nt: TGTGCCAGCAGCTCCGAGGGGGCTGGTGGCTACACCTTC
v_gene: TRBV2; d_gene: NA; abundance: NA; j_gene: TRBJ1-1; CDR3aa: CASSERTGSFEAFF; CDR3nt: TGTGCCAGCAGTGAAAGGACCGGGAGTTTTGAAGCTTTCTTT
v_gene: TRBV5-1; d_gene: TRBD2; abundance: NA; j_gene: TRBJ2-2; CDR3aa: CASREGTGGTGELFF; CDR3nt: TGCGCCAGCAGGGAAGGGACGGGGGGCACCGGGGAGCTGTTTTTT
v_gene: TRBV29-1; d_gene: NA; abundance: few; j_gene: TRBJ1-1; CDR3aa: CSVERRNTEAFF; CDR3nt: TGCAGCGTTGAAAGGAGGAACACTGAAGCTTTCTTT
v_gene: TRBV18; d_gene: NA; abundance: NA; j_gene: TRBJ2-3; CDR3aa: CASSPGMPWMLDTQYF; CDR3nt: TGTGCCAGCTCACCCGGGATGCCTTGGATGCTAGATACGCAGTATTTT
v_gene: TRBV29-1; d_gene: NA; abundance: NA; j_gene: TRBJ2-1; CDR3aa: CSVAWAGNNGQFF; CDR3nt: TGCAGCGTTGCGTGGGCAGGAAACAATGGGCAGTTCTTC
v_gene: TRBV5-1; d_gene: NA; abundance: NA; j_gene: TRBJ2-5; CDR3aa: CASSFAGVETQYF; CDR3nt: TGCGCCAGCAGCTTTGCAGGGGTCGAGACCCAGTACTTC
v_gene: TRBV28; d_gene: TRBD2; abundance: NA; j_gene: TRBJ2-7; CDR3aa: CASSLSSGSSYEQYF; CDR3nt: TGTGCCAGCAGCCTCTCTAGCGGGAGTTCCTACGAGCAGTACTTC
v_gene: TRBV27; d_gene: TRBD1; abundance: once; j_gene: TRBJ2-7; CDR3aa: CASRLGGPYDEQYF; CDR3nt: TGTGCCAGCAGACTAGGGGGCCCTTACGATGAGCAGTACTTC
v_gene: TRBV4-1; d_gene: NA; abundance: NA; j_gene: TRBJ2-3; CDR3aa: CASGWTASRTDTQYF; CDR3nt: TGCGCCAGCGGGTGGACAGCCTCCAGAACAGATACGCAGTATTTT
v_gene: TRBV4-1; d_gene: NA; abundance: once; j_gene: TRBJ1-2; CDR3aa: CASSQGVRLHYGYTF; CDR3nt: TGCGCCAGCAGCCAAGGGGTCAGGCTACACTATGGCTACACCTTC
v_gene: TRBV5-1; d_gene: TRBD2; abundance: few; j_gene: TRBJ2-1; CDR3aa: CASSLAGGRSGNEQFF; CDR3nt: TGCGCCAGCAGCTTGGCCGGCGGGAGATCGGGCAATGAGCAGTTCTTC
v_gene: TRBV2; d_gene: NA; abundance: NA; j_gene: TRBJ2-7; CDR3aa: CASSEGGTSYEQYF; CDR3nt: TGTGCCAGCAGTGAAGGGGGCACCTCCTACGAGCAGTACTTC
v_gene: TRBV14; d_gene: NA; abundance: NA; j_gene: TRBJ1-6; CDR3aa: CASSQTGGNSPLHF; CDR3nt: TGTGCCAGCAGCCAAACGGGGGGAAATTCACCCCTCCACTTT
v_gene: TRBV5-6; d_gene: TRBD1; abundance: NA; j_gene: TRBJ1-1; CDR3aa: CASSRTGWGSTEAFF; CDR3nt: TGTGCCAGCAGCCGGACAGGGTGGGGGTCCACTGAAGCTTTCTTT
v_gene: TRBV7-9; d_gene: TRBD1; abundance: NA; j_gene: TRBJ2-7; CDR3aa: CASSPPTGQGAYEQYF; CDR3nt: TGTGCCAGCTCCCCTCCAACGGGGCAGGGGGCCTACGAGCAGTACTTC
v_gene: TRBV20-1; d_gene: NA; abundance: NA; j_gene: TRBJ1-1; CDR3aa: CSVFTGAEAFF; CDR3nt: TGCAGTGTTTTTACAGGCGCTGAAGCTTTCTTT